The 5 T cell receptor beta chains in this list originate from one sample, sequenced in a study of spatial heterogeneity in lung cancer. Using its own MiXCR run on the 5' RACE reads, TCRdb lists one record per CDR3 protein. The table has roughly 99,000 distinct CDR3 sequences, approximately 19% seen once. Described time point: blood at routine non-recurrence follow-up after resection. The sequencing used PBMCs, collected at follow-up. These TCRs come from a male donor with early-stage non-small cell lung cancer.

This clonotype was recorded at least ten times. The chain joins TRBV29-1 to TRBJ2-2, with a possible D match to TRBD2 (6 bases). The CDR3 length is 13 residues. Germline CDR1 is SQVTM and CDR2 is ANQGSEA. V was clipped by 5 bases and J by 1 base, with 8 bases between them. CDR3 coding DNA: TGCAGCGTTCTTAGCGGGAACACCGGGGAGCTGTTTTTT. Its protein product is CSVLSGNTGELFF.

In regard to this clonotype: This may come from a read error, since a much larger clone is one base off. This chain uses TRBV20-1 with TRBJ1-1; D perhaps matches TRBD1 (6 bases). Germline V CDR1 and CDR2: DFQATT, SNEGSKA (reference sequence). The germline V and J ends were trimmed by 0 bases and 6 bases, with 14 bases remaining between them. The CDR3 is made up of 14 amino acids. CDR3 sequence: CSARDVVGGAEAFF. DNA of the CDR3: TGCAGTGCTAGAGATGTTGTAGGGGGGGCTGAAGCTTTCTTT.

This clonotype came up a few times. The gene calls are TRBV12-3 or TRBV12-4 and TRBJ2-1; TRBD1 matches 7 bases. Unmatched junction bases numbered 4, after V lost 7 bases and J lost 4 bases. The CDR3 consists of 13 residues. CDR3 amino acids: CASIGQDYNEQFF. As DNA, the CDR3 is TGTGCCAGCATTGGACAGGATTACAATGAGCAGTTCTTC.

This sequence joins TRBV6-5 and TRBJ2-7; the match to TRBD2 covers 10 bases. Looked up from germline, CDR1 is MNHEY and CDR2 is SVGAGI. V shed 6 bases and J 3 bases; nucleotides not matched to a gene: 2. This CDR3 spans 13 amino acids. The CDR3 nucleotides read TGTGCCAGCAGCAAGCGGGAGGGCTACGAGCAGTACTTC. As protein: CASSKREGYEQYF.

Remarks on this clonotype: At one end the junction does not follow the germline gene, possibly because of a read error. This chain connects TRBV7-2 to TRBJ1-5, with D tentatively TRBD1 (5 bases). Germline V gene sequence: CDR1 SGHTA, CDR2 FQGNSA. This CDR3 is 14 amino acids long. CDR3 sequence (DNA): TGTGCCAGCAGCCGAGCAGTGGGGCTACAGCCCCATCATTTT. This sequence encodes CASSRAVGLQPHHF.